The 3 T cell receptor beta chains below were found in one sample sequenced in a study of cytomegalovirus exposure and HLA in healthy donors. Amplification used 60 Vbeta primers and 13 Jbeta primers. Measured with immunoSEQ multiplex PCR; TCRdb has only the in-frame clones, and not every one. The table includes around 150,000 clones, 70% to 80% detected once. The sequenced sample was PBMCs. The receptor source for this set is a woman between 45 and 60 years old in good health and CMV-seronegative.

The rearrangement links TRBV6-5 to TRBJ2-7, with TRBD1 identical over 10 bases. Germline V lookup: CDR1 MNHEY, CDR2 SVGAGI. V trimming: 6 bases; J trimming: 3 bases; junction bases outside the gene matches: 8. CDR3 size: 15 residues. The chain's CDR3 is CASRLDRGGHYEQYF. CDR3 bases: TGTGCCAGCAGATTGGACAGGGGGGGTCACTACGAGCAGTACTTC.

This clone has only a few counts. For the CDR3, the DNA is TGTGCCAGCAGCCCCTGGAGGGGTGTCGGGGAGCAGTACTTC. Protein sequence: CASSPWRGVGEQYF. This chain connects TRBV11-2 to TRBJ2-7; a weak D match, TRBD2 (6 bases). Germline assignment: CDR1 SGHAT and CDR2 FQNNGV. The V end lost 5 bases, the J end lost 7 bases, and 18 bases lay between the germline ends. CDR3 length: 14 amino acids.

V usage is TRBV6-1 and J usage is TRBJ2-3; D possibly corresponds to TRBD1 (6 bases). Trimming left V 7 bases short and J 3 bases short, with 11 bases between. The CDR3 runs to 13 residues. The V gene's germline CDR1 is MNHNS and CDR2 SASEGT. CDR3 region: CASMADRTDTQYF. The CDR3 DNA reads as TGTGCCAGCATGGCCGACAGGACAGATACGCAGTATTTT.